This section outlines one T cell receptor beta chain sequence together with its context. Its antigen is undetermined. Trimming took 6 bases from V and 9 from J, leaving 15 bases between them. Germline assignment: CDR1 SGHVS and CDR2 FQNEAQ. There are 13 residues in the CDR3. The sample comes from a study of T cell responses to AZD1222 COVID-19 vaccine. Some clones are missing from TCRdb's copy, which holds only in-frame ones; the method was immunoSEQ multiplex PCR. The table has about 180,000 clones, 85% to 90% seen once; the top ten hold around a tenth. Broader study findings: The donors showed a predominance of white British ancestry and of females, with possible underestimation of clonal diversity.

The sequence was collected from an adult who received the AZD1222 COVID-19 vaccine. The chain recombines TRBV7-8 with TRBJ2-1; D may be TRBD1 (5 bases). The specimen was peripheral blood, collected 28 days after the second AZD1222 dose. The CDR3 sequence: CASRELWGGEQFF. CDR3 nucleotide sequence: TGTGCCAGCAGGGAATTATGGGGCGGTGAGCAGTTCTTC.